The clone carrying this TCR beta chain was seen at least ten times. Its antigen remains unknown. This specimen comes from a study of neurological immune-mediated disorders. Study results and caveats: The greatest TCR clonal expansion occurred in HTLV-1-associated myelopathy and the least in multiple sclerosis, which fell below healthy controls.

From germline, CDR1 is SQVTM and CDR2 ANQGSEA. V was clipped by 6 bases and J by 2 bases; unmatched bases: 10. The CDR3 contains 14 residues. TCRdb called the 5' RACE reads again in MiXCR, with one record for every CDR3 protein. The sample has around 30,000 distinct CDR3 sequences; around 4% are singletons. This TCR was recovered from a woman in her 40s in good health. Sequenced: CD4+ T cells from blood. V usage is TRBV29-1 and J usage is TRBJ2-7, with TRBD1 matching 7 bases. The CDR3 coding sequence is TGCAGCGTCGCACGTTGGGACAGCGCCTACGAGCAGTACTTC. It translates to CSVARWDSAYEQYF.